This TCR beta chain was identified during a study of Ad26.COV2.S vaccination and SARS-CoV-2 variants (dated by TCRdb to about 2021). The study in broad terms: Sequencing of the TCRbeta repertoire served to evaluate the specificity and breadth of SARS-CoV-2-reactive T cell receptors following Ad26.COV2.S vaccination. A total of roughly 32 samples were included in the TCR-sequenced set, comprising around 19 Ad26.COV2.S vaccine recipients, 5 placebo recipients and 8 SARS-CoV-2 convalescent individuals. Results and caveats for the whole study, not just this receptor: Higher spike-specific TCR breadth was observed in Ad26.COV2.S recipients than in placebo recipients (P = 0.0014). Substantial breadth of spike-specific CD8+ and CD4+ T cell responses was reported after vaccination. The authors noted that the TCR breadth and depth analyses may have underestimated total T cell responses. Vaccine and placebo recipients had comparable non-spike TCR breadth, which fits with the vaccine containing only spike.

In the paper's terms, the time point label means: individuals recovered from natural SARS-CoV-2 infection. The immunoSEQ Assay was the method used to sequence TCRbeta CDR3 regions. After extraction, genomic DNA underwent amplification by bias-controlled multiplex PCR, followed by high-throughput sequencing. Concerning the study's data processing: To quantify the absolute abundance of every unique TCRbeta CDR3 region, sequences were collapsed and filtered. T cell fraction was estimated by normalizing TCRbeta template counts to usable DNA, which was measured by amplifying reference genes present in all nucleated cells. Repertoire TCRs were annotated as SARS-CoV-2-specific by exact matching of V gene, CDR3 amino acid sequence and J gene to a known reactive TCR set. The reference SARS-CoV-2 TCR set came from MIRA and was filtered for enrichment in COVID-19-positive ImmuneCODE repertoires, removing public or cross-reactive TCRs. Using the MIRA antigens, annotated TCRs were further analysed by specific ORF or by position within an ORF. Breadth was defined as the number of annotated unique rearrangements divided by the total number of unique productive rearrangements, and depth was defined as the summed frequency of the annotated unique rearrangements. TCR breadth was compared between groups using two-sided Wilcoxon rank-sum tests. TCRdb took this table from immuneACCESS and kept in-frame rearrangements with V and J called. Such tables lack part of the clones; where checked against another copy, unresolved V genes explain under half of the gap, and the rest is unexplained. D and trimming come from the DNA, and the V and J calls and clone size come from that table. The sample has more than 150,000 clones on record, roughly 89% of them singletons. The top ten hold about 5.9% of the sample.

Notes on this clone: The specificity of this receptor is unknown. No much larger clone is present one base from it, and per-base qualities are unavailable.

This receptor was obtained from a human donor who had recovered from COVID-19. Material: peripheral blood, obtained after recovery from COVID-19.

The DNA sequence reads TGTGCCAGCAGCTTTTTTACGACAGGATCCTACGAGCAGTACTTC. This yields the protein CASSFFTTGSYEQYF. The V and J genes are TRBV7-9 and TRBJ2-7; tentative D gene TRBD1, with 6 bases matching. The CDR3 holds 15 amino acids from the cysteine to the phenylalanine. Only the CDR3 DNA is retained, 45 bases long and in frame from the first base. V gives up 3 bases and J gives up 1 base, and the segment between their germline ends measures 13 bases. The germline V gene encodes CDR1 SEHNR and CDR2 FQNEAQ (reference sequence).